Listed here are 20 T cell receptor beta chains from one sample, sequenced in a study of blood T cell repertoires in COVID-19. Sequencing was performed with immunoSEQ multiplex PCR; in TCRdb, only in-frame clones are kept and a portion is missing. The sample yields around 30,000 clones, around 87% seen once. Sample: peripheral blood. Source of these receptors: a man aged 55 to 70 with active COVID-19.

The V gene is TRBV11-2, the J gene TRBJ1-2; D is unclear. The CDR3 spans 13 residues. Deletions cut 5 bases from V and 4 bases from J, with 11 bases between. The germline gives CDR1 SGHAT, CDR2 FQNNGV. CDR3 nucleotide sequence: TGTGCCAGCAGCCTGGGAGGTACCTATGGCTACACCTTC. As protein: CASSLGGTYGYTF.

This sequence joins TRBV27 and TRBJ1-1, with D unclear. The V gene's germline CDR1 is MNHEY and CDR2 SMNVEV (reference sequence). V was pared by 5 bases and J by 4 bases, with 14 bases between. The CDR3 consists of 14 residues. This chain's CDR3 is CASSTSHPITEAFF. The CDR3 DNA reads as TGTGCCAGCAGTACGTCACACCCGATCACTGAAGCTTTCTTT.

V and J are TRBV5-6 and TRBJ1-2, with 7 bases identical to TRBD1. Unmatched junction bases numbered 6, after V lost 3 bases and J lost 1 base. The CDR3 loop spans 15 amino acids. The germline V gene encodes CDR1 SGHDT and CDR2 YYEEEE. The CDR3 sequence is CASSWRQGGNYGYTF. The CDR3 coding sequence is TGTGCCAGCAGCTGGAGACAGGGAGGTAACTATGGCTACACCTTC.

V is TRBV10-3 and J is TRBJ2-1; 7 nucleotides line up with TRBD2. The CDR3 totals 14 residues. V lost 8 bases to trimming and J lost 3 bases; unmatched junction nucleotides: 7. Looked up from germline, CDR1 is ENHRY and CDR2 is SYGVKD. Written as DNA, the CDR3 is TGTGCCATCTCGGGGGGAACTGTCTACAATGAGCAGTTCTTC. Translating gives CAISGGTVYNEQFF.

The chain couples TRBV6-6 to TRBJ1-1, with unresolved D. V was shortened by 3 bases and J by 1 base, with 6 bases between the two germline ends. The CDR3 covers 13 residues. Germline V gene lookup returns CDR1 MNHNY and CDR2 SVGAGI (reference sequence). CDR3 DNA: TGTGCCAGCAGTTATCAGGCGAACACTGAAGCTTTCTTT. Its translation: CASSYQANTEAFF.

As DNA, the CDR3 is TGTGCCAGCAGCTTAGGGTCCCTTAGCGGCCAAGAGACCCAGTACTTC. Its translation: CASSLGSLSGQETQYF. J is TRBJ2-5 and V is TRBV11-3, with D perhaps matching TRBD2 (6 bases). Germline loops: CDR1 SGHNT, CDR2 YENEEA. V was pared by 1 base and J by 1 base, with 13 bases between. The CDR3 length is 16 residues.

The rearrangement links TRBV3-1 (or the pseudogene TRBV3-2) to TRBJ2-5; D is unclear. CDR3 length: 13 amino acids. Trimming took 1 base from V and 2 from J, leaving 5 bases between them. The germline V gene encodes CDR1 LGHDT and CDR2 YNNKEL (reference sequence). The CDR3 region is CASSQGPQETQYF. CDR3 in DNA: TGTGCCAGCAGCCAAGGGCCTCAAGAGACCCAGTACTTC.

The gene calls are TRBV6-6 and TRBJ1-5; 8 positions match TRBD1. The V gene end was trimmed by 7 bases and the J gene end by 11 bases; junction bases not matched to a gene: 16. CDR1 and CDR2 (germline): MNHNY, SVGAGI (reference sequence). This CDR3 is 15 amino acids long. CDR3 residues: CASNTGQGKKSTQHF. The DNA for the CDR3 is TGTGCCAGCAATACCGGACAGGGAAAAAAGTCGACCCAGCATTTT.

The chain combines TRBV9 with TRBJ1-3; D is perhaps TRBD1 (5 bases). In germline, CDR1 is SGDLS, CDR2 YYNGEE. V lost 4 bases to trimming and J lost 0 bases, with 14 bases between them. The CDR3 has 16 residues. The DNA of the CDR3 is TGTGCCAGCAGCTTGCGACAGCCCGACTCTGGAAACACCATATATTTT. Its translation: CASSLRQPDSGNTIYF.

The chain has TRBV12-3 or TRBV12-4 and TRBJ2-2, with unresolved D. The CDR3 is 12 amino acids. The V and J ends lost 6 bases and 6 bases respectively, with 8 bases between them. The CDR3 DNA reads TGTGCCAGCAGCCCTAGTGCCGGGGAGCTGTTTTTT. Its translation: CASSPSAGELFF.

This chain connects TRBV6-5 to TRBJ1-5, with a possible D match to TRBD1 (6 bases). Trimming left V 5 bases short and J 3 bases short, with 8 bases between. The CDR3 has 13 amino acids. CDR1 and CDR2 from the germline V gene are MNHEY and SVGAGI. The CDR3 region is CASSTGTNQPQHF. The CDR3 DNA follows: TGTGCCAGCAGTACAGGGACCAATCAGCCCCAGCATTTT.

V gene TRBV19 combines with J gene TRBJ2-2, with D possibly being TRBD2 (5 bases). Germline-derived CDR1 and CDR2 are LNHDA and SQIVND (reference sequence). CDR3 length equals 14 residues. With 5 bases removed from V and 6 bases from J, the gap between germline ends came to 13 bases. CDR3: CASSELVRAGELFF. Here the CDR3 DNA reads TGTGCCAGTAGTGAACTAGTTCGGGCCGGGGAGCTGTTTTTT.

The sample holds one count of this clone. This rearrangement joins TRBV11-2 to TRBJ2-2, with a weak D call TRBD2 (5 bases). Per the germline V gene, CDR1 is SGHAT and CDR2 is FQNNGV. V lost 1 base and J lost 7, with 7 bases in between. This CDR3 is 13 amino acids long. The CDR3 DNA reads TGTGCCAGCAGCTTAGGGGCGGGCGGGGAGCTGTTTTTT. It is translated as CASSLGAGGELFF.

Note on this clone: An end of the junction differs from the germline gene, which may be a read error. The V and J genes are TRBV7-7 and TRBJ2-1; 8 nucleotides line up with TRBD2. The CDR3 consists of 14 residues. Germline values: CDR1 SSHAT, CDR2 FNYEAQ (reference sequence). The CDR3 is CASSHNPASGEQFF. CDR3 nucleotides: TGTGCTAGCAGCCACAACCCGGCTAGCGGGGAGCAGTTCTTC.

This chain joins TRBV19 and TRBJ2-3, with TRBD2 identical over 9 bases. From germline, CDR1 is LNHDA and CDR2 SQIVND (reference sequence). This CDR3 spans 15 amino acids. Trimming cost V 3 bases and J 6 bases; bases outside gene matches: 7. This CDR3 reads CASSISGGLGDTQYF. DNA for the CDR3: TGTGCCAGTAGTATTAGCGGGGGTTTGGGCGATACGCAGTATTTT.

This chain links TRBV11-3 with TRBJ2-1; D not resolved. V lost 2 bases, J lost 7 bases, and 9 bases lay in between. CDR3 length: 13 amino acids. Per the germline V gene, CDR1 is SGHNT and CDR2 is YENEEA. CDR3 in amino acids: CASSLLGMNEQFF. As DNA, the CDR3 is TGTGCCAGCAGCTTATTGGGCATGAATGAGCAGTTCTTC.

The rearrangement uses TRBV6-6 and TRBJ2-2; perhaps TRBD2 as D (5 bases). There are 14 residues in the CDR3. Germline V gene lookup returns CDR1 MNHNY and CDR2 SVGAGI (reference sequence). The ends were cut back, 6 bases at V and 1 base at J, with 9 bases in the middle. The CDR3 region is CASRESGNTGELFF. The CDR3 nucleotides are TGTGCCAGCAGGGAAAGCGGGAACACCGGGGAGCTGTTTTTT.

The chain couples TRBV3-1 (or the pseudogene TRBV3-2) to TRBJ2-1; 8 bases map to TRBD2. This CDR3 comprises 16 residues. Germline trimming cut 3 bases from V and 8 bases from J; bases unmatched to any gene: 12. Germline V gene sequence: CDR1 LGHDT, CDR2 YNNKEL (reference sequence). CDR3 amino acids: CASSHGLALNGDEQFF. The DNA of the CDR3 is TGTGCCAGCAGCCACGGACTAGCATTGAACGGGGATGAGCAGTTCTTC.

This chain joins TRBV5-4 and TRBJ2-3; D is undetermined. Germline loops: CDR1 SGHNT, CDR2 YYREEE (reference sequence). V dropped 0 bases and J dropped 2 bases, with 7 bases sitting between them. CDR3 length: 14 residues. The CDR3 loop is CASSLGQATDTQYF. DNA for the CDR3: TGTGCCAGCAGCTTGGGACAAGCCACAGATACGCAGTATTTT.

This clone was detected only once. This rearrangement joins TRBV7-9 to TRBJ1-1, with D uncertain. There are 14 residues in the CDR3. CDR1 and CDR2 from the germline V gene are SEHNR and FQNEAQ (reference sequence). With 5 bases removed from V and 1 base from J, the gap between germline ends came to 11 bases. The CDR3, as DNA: TGTGCCAGCAGCCGACACCGACAGAACACTGAAGCTTTCTTT. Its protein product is CASSRHRQNTEAFF.